This passage covers 28 T cell receptor beta chains from one sample sequenced in a study of fetal regulatory T cell absence and autoimmunity. Some clones are missing from TCRdb's copy, which holds only in-frame ones; the method was immunoSEQ multiplex PCR. The sample carries tens of thousands of clones, approximately 83% recorded once. Sequenced sample: cord blood. Receptor source: a newborn boy with IPEX syndrome.

The chain is built from TRBV10-3 and TRBJ2-1; TRBD2 is a possible D gene (6 bases). The CDR3 runs 14 residues. The V end was cut by 5 bases, the J end by 0 bases, with 8 bases between. Germline V gives CDR1 ENHRY, CDR2 SYGVKD. Here the CDR3 reads CAISIADSYNEQFF. The CDR3 region has the DNA TGTGCCATCAGTATAGCGGACTCCTACAATGAGCAGTTCTTC.

The chain couples TRBV4-1 to TRBJ1-1; no clear D gene. Trimming stripped 0 bases from V and 0 bases from J, with 5 bases between. The CDR3 spans 14 residues. Germline V CDR1 and CDR2: MGHRA, YSYEKL. The DNA of the CDR3 is TGCGCCAGCAGCCAAGAACCCCTGAACACTGAAGCTTTCTTT. It encodes CASSQEPLNTEAFF.

This rearrangement joins TRBV6-6 to TRBJ1-1; 9 bases fit TRBD1. This CDR3 spans 15 amino acids. V lost 5 bases to trimming and J lost 8 bases; unmatched junction nucleotides: 12. CDR1 is MNHNY and CDR2 is SVGAGI in the germline V gene (reference sequence). The DNA for the CDR3 is TGTGCCAGCAGTCAAAGAATCTACAGGGGGCAGGAAGCTTTCTTT. The encoded protein is CASSQRIYRGQEAFF.

CDR3 nucleotide sequence: TGTGCCAGCAGCGTAGAGCAGAACACTGAAGCTTTCTTT. Translated, it gives CASSVEQNTEAFF. The V and J genes are TRBV9 and TRBJ1-1; D is unclear. The V gene's germline CDR1 is SGDLS and CDR2 YYNGEE. Trimming cost V 0 bases and J 1 base, with 4 bases left between them. This CDR3 has 13 amino acids.

The chain combines TRBV6-1 with TRBJ2-7, with a tentative D call TRBD2 (6 bases). The germline V gene has CDR1 MNHNS and CDR2 SASEGT. With 8 bases removed from V and 0 bases from J, the gap between germline ends came to 17 bases. The CDR3 consists of 15 residues. The CDR3 is CASGGPGDSSYEQYF. The CDR3 DNA reads TGTGCCAGCGGAGGGCCGGGGGATAGCTCCTACGAGCAGTACTTC.

V gene TRBV2 combines with J gene TRBJ1-5; 11 bases map to TRBD1. The CDR3 totals 16 residues. Germline trimming cut 7 bases from V and 2 bases from J; bases unmatched to any gene: 7. Germline V gene sequence: CDR1 SNHLY, CDR2 FYNNEI. The CDR3 here is CASTGTGGRGNQPQHF. In nucleotides, the CDR3 is TGTGCCAGCACCGGGACAGGGGGTAGGGGCAATCAGCCCCAGCATTTT.

CDR3 sequence: CASSFGTASNQPQHF. For the CDR3, the DNA is TGTGCCAGCAGCTTCGGAACAGCCTCCAATCAGCCCCAGCATTTT. This chain connects TRBV5-8 to TRBJ1-5; D is undetermined. Per germline, CDR1 SGHTS and CDR2 YDEGEE. Trimming removed 2 bases from V and 3 bases from J, with 12 bases in between. There are 15 residues in the CDR3.

The rearrangement uses TRBV2 and TRBJ2-7; no clear D gene. CDR1 and CDR2 (germline): SNHLY, FYNNEI. CDR3 length: 14 residues. V lost 4 bases and J lost 3, with 13 bases in between. CDR3 nucleotides: TGTGCCAGCAGTGCTGCCGAGTTGGGCTACGAGCAGTACTTC. Translating gives CASSAAELGYEQYF.

The V gene is TRBV6-6, the J gene TRBJ1-4, with D perhaps matching TRBD1 (6 bases). This CDR3 comprises 14 residues. V was clipped by 4 bases and J by 8 bases, with 14 bases between them. CDR1 and CDR2 (germline): MNHNY, SVGAGI (reference sequence). Here the CDR3 DNA reads TGTGCCAGCAGTTTACTACAGGGTGGGGAAAAACTGTTTTTT. This gives the protein CASSLLQGGEKLFF.

In DNA, the CDR3 is TGTGCCAGCAGCGAACTAGCGTACGCCTACAATGAGCAGTTCTTC. It yields the protein CASSELAYAYNEQFF. This chain joins TRBV7-2 and TRBJ2-1, with 7 bases identical to TRBD2. The CDR3 runs 15 residues. Germline V CDR1 and CDR2: SGHTA, FQGNSA. With V trimmed by 5 bases and J by 2 bases, 6 bases remained unmatched. Using reference TRBV7-2 and TRBJ2-1 for the parts outside the CDR3, the full variable domain is GAGVSQSPSNKVTEKGKDVELRCDPISGHTALYWYRQSLGQGLEFLIYFQGNSAPDKSGLPSDRFSAERTGGSVSTLTIQRTQQEDSAVYLCASSELAYAYNEQFFGPGTRLTVL.

This chain links TRBV30 with TRBJ2-7, with TRBD2 matching over 7 bases. J gave up 6 bases and V 4 bases, and 9 bases lay outside the gene matches. The V gene's germline CDR1 is GTSNPN and CDR2 SVGIG (reference sequence). The CDR3 consists of 13 residues. The CDR3: CAWIRWGGGEQYF. CDR3 sequence (DNA): TGTGCCTGGATCCGGTGGGGGGGAGGCGAGCAGTACTTC.

This rearrangement joins TRBV2 to TRBJ2-7; 7 nucleotides agree with TRBD2. V trimming: 6 bases; J trimming: 0 bases; junction bases outside the gene matches: 14. The CDR3 sequence is 17 residues long. Germline CDR1 and CDR2: SNHLY and FYNNEI. Here the CDR3 reads CASRGRGLAALSYEQYF. The CDR3 nucleotides are TGTGCCAGCAGAGGACGGGGTCTAGCGGCCCTCTCCTACGAGCAGTACTTC.

The chain has TRBV19 and TRBJ1-5; TRBD1 might be the D (6 bases). Germline values: CDR1 LNHDA, CDR2 SQIVND (reference sequence). The ends were cut back, 1 base at V and 4 bases at J, with 8 bases in the middle. The CDR3 length is 14 residues. CDR3 in DNA: TGTGCCAGTAGTATAGGGACAGCGAATCAGCCCCAGCATTTT. It encodes CASSIGTANQPQHF.

The CDR3 reads CASSPGLAEIDEQFF. The CDR3 region has the DNA TGCGCCAGCAGCCCGGGACTAGCTGAAATCGATGAGCAGTTCTTC. The chain carries TRBV5-1 and TRBJ2-1; TRBD2 matches at 9 bases. Trimming removed 4 bases from V and 8 bases from J; junction bases left unmatched: 10. The length of the CDR3 is 15 residues. Germline V gene sequence: CDR1 SGHRS, CDR2 YFSETQ.

The chain combines TRBV6-5 with TRBJ2-7; D not certain. The CDR3 sequence is 12 residues long. Germline V gene data show CDR1 as MNHEY and CDR2 as SVGAGI. V was shortened by 3 bases and J by 0 bases, with 3 bases between the two germline ends. As DNA, the CDR3 is TGTGCCAGCAGTTATTCCTCCTACGAGCAGTACTTC. This sequence encodes CASSYSSYEQYF.

This chain joins TRBV7-8 and TRBJ1-4; TRBD1 agrees at 7 bases. This CDR3 is 15 amino acids long. The germline CDR1 and CDR2 sequences are SGHVS and FQNEAQ. V lost 0 bases and J lost 10; bases outside the gene matches: 8. CDR3 loop: CASSLATGFFAKLFF. In nucleotides, the CDR3 is TGTGCCAGCAGCTTAGCGACAGGGTTTTTTGCAAAACTGTTTTTT. Full variable domain (outside the CDR3, taken from reference TRBV7-8 and TRBJ1-4): GAGVSQSPRYKVAKRGQDVALRCDPISGHVSLFWYQQALGQGPEFLTYFQNEAQLDKSGLPSDRFFAERPEGSVSTLKIQRTQQEDSAVYLCASSLATGFFAKLFFGSGTQLSVL.

DNA for the CDR3: TGTGCCAGCAGATCGGGTAGCCGGGAGACCCAGTACTTC. This gives the protein CASRSGSRETQYF. V is TRBV27 and J is TRBJ2-5, with D uncertain. Between the trimmed V and J ends, which lost 6 bases and 5 bases, there was a span of 13 bases. CDR1 MNHEY and CDR2 SMNVEV come from the germline V gene (reference sequence). This CDR3 comprises 13 residues.

The V call is TRBV6-1, the J call TRBJ2-1; D uncertain. The CDR3 contains 14 residues. Germline CDR1 reads MNHNS; CDR2 reads SASEGT. Trimming stripped 7 bases from V and 0 bases from J, with 10 bases between. The CDR3 nucleotides are TGTGCCAGCACTCAACCCAGCTCCTACAATGAGCAGTTCTTC. Protein product: CASTQPSSYNEQFF.

This sequence joins TRBV29-1 and TRBJ2-3; D uncertain. The length of the CDR3 is 16 residues. Germline CDR1 and CDR2: SQVTM and ANQGSEA. The V and J ends lost 0 bases and 2 bases respectively, with 15 bases between them. The CDR3 nucleotides read TGCAGCGTTGAAGATAGCCCGGCGGAGAACACAGATACGCAGTATTTT. Its protein product is CSVEDSPAENTDTQYF.

Here the CDR3 reads CASTLGPGQRNIQYF. CDR3 nucleotide sequence: TGTGCCAGCACCCTGGGTCCGGGACAGCGAAACATTCAGTACTTC. This chain uses TRBV11-2 with TRBJ2-4; TRBD1 aligns across 7 bases. J gave up 6 bases and V 7 bases, and 12 bases lay outside the gene matches. Germline CDR1 SGHAT, CDR2 FQNNGV. This CDR3 contains 15 residues.

The chain combines TRBV5-1 with TRBJ2-5; 12 bases agree with TRBD1. Per the germline V gene, CDR1 is SGHRS and CDR2 is YFSETQ. This CDR3 has 20 residues. With 1 base clipped from V and 1 base from J, the junction kept 14 bases outside the gene matches. CDR3 sequence: CASSLRDRGRGSVFQETQYF. The CDR3 bases are TGCGCCAGCAGCTTGCGGGACAGGGGGCGCGGTAGCGTGTTCCAAGAGACCCAGTACTTC.

The CDR3: CASSSRLAGGYEQYF. The CDR3 nucleotides read TGTGCCAGCAGCTCCCGACTAGCGGGGGGGTACGAGCAGTACTTC. The V and J genes are TRBV13 and TRBJ2-7, with 14 nucleotides matching TRBD2. Germline V gene data show CDR1 as PRHDT and CDR2 as FYEKMQ (reference sequence). Losses at the gene ends were 4 bases for V and 4 bases for J; bases not matched to a gene: 3. The CDR3 spans 15 residues. Looking up the rest from reference TRBV13 and TRBJ2-7 gives the full variable domain: AAGVIQSPRHLIKEKRETATLKCYPIPRHDTVYWYQQGPGQDPQFLISFYEKMQSDKGSIPDRFSAQQFSDYHSELNMSSLELGDSALYFCASSSRLAGGYEQYFGPGTRLTVT.

CDR3 sequence: CAISEGNSYNSPLHF. The DNA for the CDR3 is TGTGCCATCAGTGAGGGCAACTCCTATAATTCACCCCTCCACTTT. The chain uses TRBV10-3 and TRBJ1-6; no clear D gene. The V end lost 2 bases, the J end lost 0 bases, and 5 bases lay between the germline ends. Germline assignment: CDR1 ENHRY and CDR2 SYGVKD. The CDR3 totals 15 residues.

The V gene is TRBV5-1, the J gene TRBJ1-3; D is uncertain. V gave up 0 bases and J gave up 2 bases, with 12 bases separating them. Germline V lookup: CDR1 SGHRS, CDR2 YFSETQ. The CDR3 covers 16 residues. The CDR3 is CASSLAGPSPGNTIYF. The CDR3 nucleotides are TGCGCCAGCAGCTTGGCCGGGCCTTCACCTGGAAACACCATATATTTT.

The chain links TRBV19 to TRBJ2-6; a weak D match, TRBD1 (6 bases). The V gene's germline CDR1 is LNHDA and CDR2 SQIVND (reference sequence). Between the trimmed V and J ends, which lost 5 bases and 0 bases, there was a span of 8 bases. The CDR3 has 15 residues. The CDR3 region has the DNA TGTGCCAGTAGTGGGGGACACTCTGGGGCCAACGTCCTGACTTTC. This sequence encodes CASSGGHSGANVLTF.

The chain has TRBV2 and TRBJ1-1; D might be TRBD1 (5 bases). CDR3 length equals 12 residues. Germline values: CDR1 SNHLY, CDR2 FYNNEI. V was clipped by 5 bases and J by 11 bases, with 15 bases between them. The CDR3 coding sequence is TGTGCCAGCAGTACAATGGGGCCGGGGGCTTTCTTT. As protein: CASSTMGPGAFF.

In nucleotides, the CDR3 is TGTGCCAGCAGCGGCCGGGGTTTCGAGCAGTACTTC. Its translation: CASSGRGFEQYF. The rearrangement links TRBV11-2 to TRBJ2-7; tentatively, D is TRBD2 (5 bases). The ends were cut back, 5 bases at V and 6 bases at J, with 11 bases in the middle. The CDR3 extends over 12 amino acids. Germline V gene data show CDR1 as SGHAT and CDR2 as FQNNGV.

This chain connects TRBV9 to TRBJ2-3; D is ambiguous. Trimming shortened V by 0 bases and J by 1 base, and 9 bases separated the two germline ends. CDR1 is SGDLS, CDR2 YYNGEE, per germline. This CDR3 has 15 amino acids. CDR3 amino acids: CASSVVGYRTDTQYF. The CDR3 DNA reads TGTGCCAGCAGCGTAGTGGGTTACCGCACAGATACGCAGTATTTT.